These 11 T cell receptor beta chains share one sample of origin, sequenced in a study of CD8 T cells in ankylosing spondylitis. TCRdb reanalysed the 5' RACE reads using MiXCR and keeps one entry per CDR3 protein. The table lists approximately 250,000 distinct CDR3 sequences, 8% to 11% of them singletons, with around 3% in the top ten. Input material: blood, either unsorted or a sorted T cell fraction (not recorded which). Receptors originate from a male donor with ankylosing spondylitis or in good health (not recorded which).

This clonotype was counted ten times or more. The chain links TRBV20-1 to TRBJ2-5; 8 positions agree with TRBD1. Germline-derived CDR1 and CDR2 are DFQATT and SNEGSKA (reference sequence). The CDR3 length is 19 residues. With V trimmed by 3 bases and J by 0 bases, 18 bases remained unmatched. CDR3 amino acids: CSARGTGRPLIGYQETQYF. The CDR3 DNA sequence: TGCAGTGCTAGGGGGACAGGCCGGCCTCTTATCGGGTACCAAGAGACCCAGTACTTC.

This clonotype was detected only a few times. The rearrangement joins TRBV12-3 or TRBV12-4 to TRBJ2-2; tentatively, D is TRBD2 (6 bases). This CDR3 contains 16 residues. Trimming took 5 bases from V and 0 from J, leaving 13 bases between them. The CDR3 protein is CASSPGTLANTGELFF. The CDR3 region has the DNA TGTGCCAGCAGTCCGGGGACTCTCGCGAACACCGGGGAGCTGTTTTTT.

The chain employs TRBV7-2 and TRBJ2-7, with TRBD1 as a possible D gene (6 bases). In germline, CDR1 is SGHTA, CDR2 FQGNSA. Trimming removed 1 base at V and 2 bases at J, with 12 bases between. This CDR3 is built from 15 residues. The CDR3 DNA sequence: TGTGCCAGCAGCTTAGAACAGGGATCCCCCTACGAGCAGTACTTC. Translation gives CASSLEQGSPYEQYF.

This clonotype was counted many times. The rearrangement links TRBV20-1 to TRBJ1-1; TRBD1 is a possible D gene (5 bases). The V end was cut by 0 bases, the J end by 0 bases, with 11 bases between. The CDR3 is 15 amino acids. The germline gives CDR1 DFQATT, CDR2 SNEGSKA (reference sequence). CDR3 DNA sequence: TGCAGTGCTAGAGATTTGCGGGGCCTGAACACTGAAGCTTTCTTT. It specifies CSARDLRGLNTEAFF.

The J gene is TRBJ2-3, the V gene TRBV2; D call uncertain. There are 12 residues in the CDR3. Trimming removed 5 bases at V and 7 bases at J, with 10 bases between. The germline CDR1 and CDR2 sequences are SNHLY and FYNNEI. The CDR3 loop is CASSTELNTQYF. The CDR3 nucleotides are TGTGCCAGCAGTACCGAGTTGAATACGCAGTATTTT.

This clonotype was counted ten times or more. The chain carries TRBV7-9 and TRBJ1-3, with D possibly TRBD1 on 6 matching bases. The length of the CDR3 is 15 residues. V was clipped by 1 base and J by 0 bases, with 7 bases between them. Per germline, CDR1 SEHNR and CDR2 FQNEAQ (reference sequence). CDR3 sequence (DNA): TGTGCCAGCAGCTTAGTACAGGGCTCTGGAAACACCATATATTTT. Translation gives CASSLVQGSGNTIYF.

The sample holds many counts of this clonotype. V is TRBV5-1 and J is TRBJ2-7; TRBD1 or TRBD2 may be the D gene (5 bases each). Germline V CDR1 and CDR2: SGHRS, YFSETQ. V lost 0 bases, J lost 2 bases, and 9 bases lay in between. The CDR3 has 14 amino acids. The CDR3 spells CASSLDTGPYEQYF. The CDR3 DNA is TGCGCCAGCAGCTTGGACACGGGACCCTACGAGCAGTACTTC.

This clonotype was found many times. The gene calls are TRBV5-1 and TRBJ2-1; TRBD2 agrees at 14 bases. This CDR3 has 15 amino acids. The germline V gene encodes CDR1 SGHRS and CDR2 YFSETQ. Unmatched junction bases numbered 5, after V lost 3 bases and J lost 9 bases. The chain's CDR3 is CASSYGTSGSSEQFF. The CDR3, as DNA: TGCGCCAGCAGCTATGGGACTAGCGGGAGTTCTGAGCAGTTCTTC.

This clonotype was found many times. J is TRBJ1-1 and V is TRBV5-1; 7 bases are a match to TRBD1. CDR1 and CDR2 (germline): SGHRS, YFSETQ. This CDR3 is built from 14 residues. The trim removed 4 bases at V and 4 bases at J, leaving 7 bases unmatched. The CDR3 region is CASSASGGSTEAFF. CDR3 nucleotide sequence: TGCGCCAGCAGCGCCTCAGGGGGGAGCACTGAAGCTTTCTTT.

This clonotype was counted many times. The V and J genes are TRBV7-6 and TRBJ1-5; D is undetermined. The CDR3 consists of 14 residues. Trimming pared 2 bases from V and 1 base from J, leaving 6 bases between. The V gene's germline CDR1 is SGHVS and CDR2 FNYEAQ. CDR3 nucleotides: TGTGCCAGCAGCTTACGAGAGAGCAATCAGCCCCAGCATTTT. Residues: CASSLRESNQPQHF.

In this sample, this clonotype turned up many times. The CDR3 nucleotides read TGCAGTGCCCTGTGGGATCTTAACTATGGCTACACCTTC. As protein: CSALWDLNYGYTF. This rearrangement joins TRBV20-1 to TRBJ1-2; no reliable D call. V shed 6 bases and J shed 1 base, with 12 bases lying between them. Germline loops: CDR1 DFQATT, CDR2 SNEGSKA (reference sequence). The CDR3 has 13 residues.